A single sample gave rise to the 22 T cell receptor beta chains below, sequenced in a study of shared clonotypes between healthy human individuals. TCRdb's copy holds only in-frame clones and misses some; the assay was immunoSEQ multiplex PCR. Among about 1.1 million clones, approximately 80% were seen once, and the ten largest hold 0.5% to 0.65%. The sequencing sample was made of memory CD4+ T cells from PBMCs. Subset noted: CD45RA-negative fraction. These receptors were obtained from a young man in good health. Some clones in this sample may be carry-over from other donors' samples.

There are many counts of this clone. The rearrangement links TRBV29-1 to TRBJ1-2; 9 positions match TRBD1. Trimming at V came to 3 bases and at J to 2 bases, leaving 4 bases not matched to a gene. Germline assignment: CDR1 SQVTM and CDR2 ANQGSEA. The CDR3 runs to 14 residues. CDR3 DNA sequence: TGCAGCGTTGATACGGGACAGGGCAACTATGGCTACACCTTC. Translating it yields CSVDTGQGNYGYTF.

The chain's CDR3 is CAWSSGVGYEQYF. CDR3 in DNA: TGTGCCTGGAGCTCGGGGGTTGGGTACGAGCAGTACTTC. The chain employs TRBV30 and TRBJ2-7; tentatively, D is TRBD2 (6 bases). With 3 bases removed from V and 4 bases from J, the gap between germline ends came to 13 bases. Germline V gene data show CDR1 as GTSNPN and CDR2 as SVGIG (reference sequence). There are 13 residues in the CDR3.

The J gene is TRBJ2-3, the V gene TRBV6-5; D gene unclear. V lost 7 bases to trimming and J lost 6 bases, with 17 bases between them. The germline CDR1 and CDR2 sequences are MNHEY and SVGAGI. CDR3 length: 14 residues. The CDR3 DNA reads TGTGCCAGCACCCAGATAGGTAAAGAGGATACGCAGTATTTT. Its translation: CASTQIGKEDTQYF.

Remarks on this clone: This may be a read error, as it is one base from a much larger clone. The V call is TRBV6-5, the J call TRBJ2-5, with D tentatively TRBD2 (6 bases). The J call may be in error: the DNA end matches TRBJ2-7 better. Germline-derived CDR1 and CDR2 are MNHEY and SVGAGI. There are 13 residues in the CDR3. The CDR3, as DNA: TGTGCCAGCAGCATTGTGGGGGGCTACGAGCAGTACTTC. This translates into CASSIVGGYEQYF.

Here the CDR3 DNA reads TGTGCCAGCAGCCCTCCGGTGGGGGAAAAACTGTTTTTT. This sequence encodes CASSPPVGEKLFF. The chain recombines TRBV7-9 with TRBJ1-4; D unclear. The germline gives CDR1 SEHNR, CDR2 FQNEAQ (reference sequence). The CDR3 is made up of 13 amino acids. The V and J ends lost 5 bases and 8 bases respectively, with 12 bases between them. Complete variable domain (other parts from reference TRBV7-9 and TRBJ1-4): DTGVSQNPRHKITKRGQNVTFRCDPISEHNRLYWYRQTLGQGPEFLTYFQNEAQLEKSRLLSDRFSAERPKGSFSTLEIQRTEQGDSAMYLCASSPPVGEKLFFGSGTQLSVL.

This clone was recorded many times. The chain combines TRBV2 with TRBJ2-7; no definite D call. CDR3 length: 13 amino acids. The ends were cut back, 7 bases at V and 11 bases at J, with 21 bases in the middle. Germline V gene sequence: CDR1 SNHLY, CDR2 FYNNEI. For the CDR3, the DNA is TGTGCCAGCAAATTAAACCGTGACCGAGCCAAGTACTTC. As protein: CASKLNRDRAKYF.

The genes are TRBV5-4 and TRBJ1-4; D is unresolved. Germline V gene lookup returns CDR1 SGHNT and CDR2 YYREEE (reference sequence). The CDR3 consists of 15 residues. The V and J ends lost 4 bases and 7 bases respectively, with 17 bases between them. DNA for the CDR3: TGTGCCAGCAGCCCTCTTTCCTCTGATATTGAAAAACTGTTTTTT. It codes for CASSPLSSDIEKLFF.

This chain uses TRBV13 with TRBJ2-3; D remains ambiguous. This CDR3 has 15 amino acids. V gave up 5 bases and J gave up 0 bases, with 12 bases separating them. Germline assignment: CDR1 PRHDT and CDR2 FYEKMQ (reference sequence). CDR3 region: CASSLMGLSTDTQYF. The CDR3 DNA follows: TGTGCCAGCAGCCTCATGGGTCTGAGCACAGATACGCAGTATTTT.

V is TRBV7-2 and J is TRBJ2-5; D gene uncertain. Germline V lookup: CDR1 SGHTA, CDR2 FQGNSA. Trimming shortened V by 6 bases and J by 2 bases, and 10 bases separated the two germline ends. The CDR3 runs to 13 residues. The CDR3 DNA is TGTGCCAGCAGGAGGAGTGGGCAAGAGACCCAGTACTTC. This translates into CASRRSGQETQYF.

As for this clone: Other DNA sequences in this specimen translate into the identical CDR3. The CDR3 DNA reads TGCGCCAGCAGCTTAACAGCCTCTGGGGCCAACGTCCTGACTTTC. As protein: CASSLTASGANVLTF. The rearrangement joins TRBV5-1 to TRBJ2-6; D not resolved. V lost 2 bases, J lost 0 bases, and 6 bases lay in between. The CDR3 is 15 residues long. CDR1 and CDR2 (germline): SGHRS, YFSETQ. The entire variable domain, with the rest obtained from reference TRBV5-1 and TRBJ2-6, is as follows: KAGVTQTPRYLIKTRGQQVTLSCSPISGHRSVSWYQQTPGQGLQFLFEYFSETQRNKGNFPGRFSGRQFSNSRSEMNVSTLELGDSALYLCASSLTASGANVLTFGAGSRLTVL.

The gene calls are TRBV4-1 and TRBJ2-5; D may be TRBD2 (5 bases). The CDR3 covers 15 residues. V gave up 4 bases and J gave up 5 bases, with 17 bases separating them. CDR1 and CDR2 (germline): MGHRA, YSYEKL. This CDR3 is CASSPGSEGVETQYF. The CDR3 DNA is TGCGCCAGCAGCCCCGGAAGCGAGGGAGTCGAGACCCAGTACTTC.

This clone was picked up a small number of times. The chain employs TRBV6-1 and TRBJ2-1, with a weak D call TRBD1 (5 bases). The CDR3 runs 10 residues. V lost 3 bases, J lost 14 bases, and 8 bases lay in between. Germline loops: CDR1 MNHNS, CDR2 SASEGT. CDR3 nucleotide sequence: TGTGCCAGCAGTGAGACAGAAAAGTTCTTC. Protein product: CASSETEKFF.

As regards this clone: A far more abundant clone sits one base away, making this likely a read error. The sample has other DNA sequences that encode this CDR3 too. V and J are TRBV25-1 and TRBJ2-3; D ambiguous. V lost 6 bases and J 0 bases, leaving 4 bases between the germline ends. Germline loops: CDR1 MGHDK, CDR2 SYGVNS. CDR3 length: 12 residues. CDR3 sequence reads: CASRGSTDTQYF. The CDR3 region has the DNA TGTGCCAGCAGGGGGAGCACAGATACGCAGTATTTT. The complete variable domain, with remaining parts taken from reference TRBV25-1 and TRBJ2-3, reads EADIYQTPRYLVIGTGKKITLECSQTMGHDKMYWYQQDPGMELHLIHYSYGVNSTEKGDLSSESTVSRIRTEHFPLTLESARPSHTSQYLCASRGSTDTQYFGPGTRLTVL.

As for this clone: This may be a read error: a much more frequent sequence differs by one nucleotide. The chain is built from TRBV11-2 and TRBJ1-1, with D hard to call. Germline V CDR1 and CDR2: SGHAT, FQNNGV. The CDR3 covers 13 residues. The ends were cut back, 2 bases at V and 0 bases at J, with 4 bases in the middle. CDR3 sequence (DNA): TGTGCCAGCAGCTTACACATGAACACTGAAGCTTTCTTT. Translated, it gives CASSLHMNTEAFF.

The gene calls are TRBV21-1 and TRBJ2-7; the table gives TRBD1 as D, unverified against the DNA. TRBV21-1 is recorded as a pseudogene. The CDR3 has 11 amino acids. The CDR3 reads CASSTIYEQYF. The CDR3 DNA reads as TGTGCCAGCAGCACAATCTACGAGCAGTACTTC.

V usage is TRBV7-3 and J usage is TRBJ2-1; 7 bases are a match to TRBD2. CDR3 size: 19 residues. Germline CDR1 SGHTA, CDR2 FQGTGA. Trimming took 5 bases from V and 8 from J; bases not matched to a gene: 24. The CDR3 spells CASSRGRLGGSYTGDEQFF. The CDR3 region has the DNA TGTGCCAGCAGCCGCGGAAGGTTGGGCGGGAGCTATACCGGGGATGAGCAGTTCTTC.

The chain combines TRBV4-2 with TRBJ1-1, with D unresolved. The germline V and J ends were trimmed by 0 bases and 1 base, with 3 bases remaining between them. This CDR3 has 13 amino acids. Germline values: CDR1 LGHNA, CDR2 YNFKEQ. The CDR3 sequence: CASSQDTNTEAFF. Written as DNA, the CDR3 is TGTGCCAGCAGCCAAGACACGAACACTGAAGCTTTCTTT.

V and J are TRBV15 and TRBJ1-1; D gene unclear. V was cut by 3 bases and J by 1 base, with 18 bases left in between. The CDR3 is made up of 17 amino acids. The germline V gene encodes CDR1 LNHNV and CDR2 YYDKDF (reference sequence). In nucleotides, the CDR3 is TGTGCCACCAGCAGGGCCCTCGAACAGCGATCGAACACTGAAGCTTTCTTT. Its protein is CATSRALEQRSNTEAFF. The full variable domain, with the rest looked up from reference TRBV15 and TRBJ1-1, is DAMVIQNPRYQVTQFGKPVTLSCSQTLNHNVMYWYQQKSSQAPKLLFHYYDKDFNNEADTPDNFQSRRPNTSFCFLDIRSPGLGDTAMYLCATSRALEQRSNTEAFFGQGTRLTVV.

As concerns this clone: Other DNA sequences from this sample encode an identical CDR3 as well. J is TRBJ1-3 and V is TRBV28, with 7 bases fitting TRBD1. The junction had 8 bases not matched to a gene; V was cut back by 5 bases and J by 7 bases. The CDR3 sequence is 14 residues long. Per the germline V gene, CDR1 is MDHEN and CDR2 is SYDVKM. The CDR3 region has the DNA TGTGCCAGCAGTACCGGGACAGTCGGTAACACCATATATTTT. Encoded protein: CASSTGTVGNTIYF.

The CDR3 DNA sequence: TGTGCCAGCAGGTATACAGGGAGCTCCTACGAGCAGTACTTC. The encoded protein is CASRYTGSSYEQYF. V usage is TRBV2 and J usage is TRBJ2-7; TRBD1 is a possible D gene (6 bases). CDR3 length: 14 amino acids. Deletions cut 6 bases from V and 0 bases from J, with 12 bases between. In germline, CDR1 is SNHLY, CDR2 FYNNEI.

CDR3 loop: CASSQQNTGDTQYF. CDR3 in DNA: TGTGCCAGCAGCCAGCAGAACACGGGAGACACGCAGTATTTT. The chain has TRBV7-9 and TRBJ2-3; tentative D call: TRBD2 (6 bases). Germline CDR1 and CDR2: SEHNR and FQNEAQ (reference sequence). The CDR3 has 14 amino acids. Between the trimmed V and J ends, which lost 5 bases and 9 bases, there was a span of 18 bases.

The chain recombines TRBV30 with TRBJ2-7; D uncertain. The V end lost 0 bases, the J end lost 3 bases, and 15 bases lay between the germline ends. The CDR3 runs to 15 residues. CDR1 and CDR2 (germline): GTSNPN, SVGIG (reference sequence). The CDR3 DNA reads as TGTGCCTGGAGTGTATGGCAGTTGATTCACTACGAGCAGTACTTC. Translation gives CAWSVWQLIHYEQYF.